This T cell receptor beta chain was obtained from a study of shared clonotypes between healthy human individuals. Overall study: A donor's plate count was three for CD4 naive and three for CD4 memory; CD8 naive had two and CD8 memory one.

The trim removed 5 bases at V and 4 bases at J, leaving 9 bases unmatched. CDR3 length: 16 amino acids. Germline values: CDR1 KGHSH, CDR2 LQKENI. Method: immunoSEQ multiplex PCR; TCRdb's copy keeps in-frame clones and lacks some. The data show roughly 530,000 clones, 90% to 97% seen once. This sequence originates from a woman aged 30 to 39 in good health. The chain uses TRBV18 and TRBJ2-7; TRBD2 matches 12 bases. The specimen was naive CD4+ T cells sorted from blood. Noted subset: CD45RA+ positively selected. The CDR3 DNA follows: TGTGCCAGCTCAATCACGAGACTAGCGGGAGATTACGAGCAGTACTTC. This translates into CASSITRLAGDYEQYF.